The next 5 T cell receptor beta chains were all read from a single sample in a study of blood T cell repertoires in COVID-19. The method was immunoSEQ multiplex PCR; TCRdb's version includes in-frame clones alone and lacks a portion of them. Of roughly 250,000 clones detected, about 88% appear once; the ten largest clones hold approximately 3.8%. The source material was peripheral blood. These receptors all stem from a man in his 60s who had recovered from COVID-19.

CDR3: CASRGAGAYNEQFF. Written as DNA, the CDR3 is TGTGCCAGCAGAGGAGCGGGGGCATACAATGAGCAGTTCTTC. The V gene is TRBV2, the J gene TRBJ2-1; 8 positions agree with TRBD2. The CDR3 has 14 residues. Germline V CDR1 and CDR2: SNHLY, FYNNEI. Losses at the gene ends were 6 bases for V and 4 bases for J; bases not matched to a gene: 5.

The chain has TRBV7-9 and TRBJ1-1; 10 bases match TRBD1. CDR1 and CDR2 (germline): SEHNR, FQNEAQ (reference sequence). This CDR3 contains 16 residues. J lost 2 bases, V lost 4 bases, and 7 bases had no gene match. The CDR3 reads CASSSLRQGANTEAFF. DNA of the CDR3: TGTGCCAGCAGCTCACTTAGACAGGGGGCAAACACTGAAGCTTTCTTT.

The CDR3 protein is CASSSLLDRRVTGELFF. CDR3 DNA: TGTGCCAGCAGCTCGCTATTAGACCGGAGAGTCACCGGGGAGCTGTTTTTT. The genes are TRBV5-6 and TRBJ2-2; D is unresolved. CDR1 is SGHDT and CDR2 is YYEEEE in the germline V gene. The CDR3 extends over 17 amino acids. The V gene lost 3 bases and the J gene lost 4 bases, with 19 bases spanning the gap.

Only a few counts were recorded for this clone. The gene calls are TRBV9 and TRBJ2-5, with D tentatively TRBD2 (6 bases). The CDR3 runs 14 residues. V lost 6 bases and J 1 base, leaving 13 bases between the germline ends. CDR1 is SGDLS and CDR2 is YYNGEE in the germline V gene. The CDR3 protein is CASNAAGPQETQYF. CDR3 in DNA: TGTGCCAGCAACGCGGCGGGACCCCAAGAGACCCAGTACTTC.

The chain is built from TRBV7-9 and TRBJ2-1; 14 bases fit TRBD2. CDR1 and CDR2 from the germline V gene are SEHNR and FQNEAQ (reference sequence). Unmatched junction bases numbered 7, after V lost 4 bases and J lost 2 bases. The CDR3 runs 18 residues. CDR3 residues: CASSSTGTSGGPYNEQFF. CDR3 bases: TGTGCCAGCAGCTCCACCGGGACTAGCGGGGGCCCCTACAATGAGCAGTTCTTC.